This T cell receptor beta chain was found in a study of T cell responses to AZD1222 COVID-19 vaccine. The ends lost 8 bases at V and 4 bases at J; junction bases unmatched: 13. Germline CDR1 reads MRHNA; CDR2 reads SNTAGT. The CDR3 extends over 15 amino acids. Method: immunoSEQ multiplex PCR; TCRdb's copy keeps in-frame clones and lacks some. This sample has 15,000 to 20,000 clones, with around nine tenths found just once. Sequenced material: peripheral blood, taken 28 days after the second AZD1222 dose. The source of this sequence is an adult who received the AZD1222 COVID-19 vaccine. This chain uses TRBV6-4 with TRBJ2-7, with 8 bases fitting TRBD1. The CDR3 sequence: CASRPTDRGYYEQYV. CDR3 coding DNA: TGTGCCAGCCGTCCGACCGACAGGGGTTATTACGAGCAGTACGTC.